The rows below give T cell receptor beta chains drawn from one sample of a study of CD8+ T cells in alopecia areata. The method was immunoSEQ multiplex PCR; TCRdb's version includes in-frame clones alone and lacks a portion of them. The table includes 150,000 to 250,000 clones, approximately 60% detected once. The starting material was CD4+ T cells sorted from blood, obtained at week 4, from a patient treated with tofacitinib. The receptor source for this set is a human donor with alopecia areata. Both conserved end residues are part of each CDR3. Each record gives: CDR3 length, D gene, clone size, V gene, J gene, CDR3 protein, CDR3 DNA. The D gene is left open where the match is weak. Size is stated for part of the rows, as once, few or many counts, or as a class when the clone is expanded.

len: 15; d_gene: NA; abundance: NA; v_gene: TRBV5-1; j_gene: TRBJ1-1; CDR3aa: CASSLAGTANTEAFF; CDR3nt: TGCGCCAGCAGCTTGGCCGGGACGGCGAACACTGAAGCTTTCTTT
len: 13; d_gene: TRBD2; abundance: NA; v_gene: TRBV7-9; j_gene: TRBJ2-7; CDR3aa: CASILAGGSEQYF; CDR3nt: TGTGCCAGCATTCTAGCGGGGGGTTCTGAGCAGTACTTC
len: 12; d_gene: NA; abundance: few; v_gene: TRBV5-1; j_gene: TRBJ1-2; CDR3aa: CASSLEGYGYTF; CDR3nt: TGCGCCAGCAGCTTGGAGGGATATGGCTACACCTTC
len: 15; d_gene: TRBD2; abundance: NA; v_gene: TRBV6-5; j_gene: TRBJ2-1; CDR3aa: CASSSLAGGRFEQFF; CDR3nt: TGTGCCAGCAGCAGCTTAGCGGGGGGGCGTTTTGAGCAGTTCTTC
len: 12; d_gene: NA; abundance: NA; v_gene: TRBV6-5; j_gene: TRBJ2-2; CDR3aa: CASTRSPGELFF; CDR3nt: TGTGCCAGCACACGGTCCCCCGGGGAGCTGTTTTTT
len: 13; d_gene: NA; abundance: few; v_gene: TRBV5-1; j_gene: TRBJ1-1; CDR3aa: CASSQTVNTEAFF; CDR3nt: TGCGCCAGCAGCCAAACAGTGAACACTGAAGCTTTCTTT
len: 14; d_gene: NA; abundance: NA; v_gene: TRBV28; j_gene: TRBJ1-5; CDR3aa: CASRIQEQFQPQHF; CDR3nt: TGTGCCAGCCGCATCCAGGAACAGTTTCAGCCCCAGCATTTT
len: 16; d_gene: NA; abundance: NA; v_gene: TRBV4-1; j_gene: TRBJ1-1; CDR3aa: CASSQDTWGSQDEAFF; CDR3nt: TGCGCCAGCAGCCAAGATACTTGGGGATCGCAGGATGAAGCTTTCTTT
len: 12; d_gene: NA; abundance: NA; v_gene: TRBV5-4; j_gene: TRBJ1-2; CDR3aa: CASSLVAGGYTF; CDR3nt: TGTGCCAGCAGCTTGGTTGCGGGTGGCTACACCTTC
len: 13; d_gene: TRBD1; abundance: few; v_gene: TRBV28; j_gene: TRBJ2-7; CDR3aa: CASRTGTAYEQYF; CDR3nt: TGTGCCAGCAGGACCGGGACAGCCTACGAGCAGTACTTC
len: 15; d_gene: NA; abundance: NA; v_gene: TRBV2; j_gene: TRBJ2-3; CDR3aa: CASSAQGLRTDTQYF; CDR3nt: TGTGCCAGCAGTGCGCAGGGGTTGCGCACAGATACGCAGTATTTT
len: 12; d_gene: NA; abundance: few; v_gene: TRBV19; j_gene: TRBJ2-1; CDR3aa: CASRPPRGEQFF; CDR3nt: TGTGCCAGTAGGCCTCCTCGGGGTGAGCAGTTCTTC
len: 13; d_gene: TRBD1; abundance: NA; v_gene: TRBV6-5; j_gene: TRBJ2-5; CDR3aa: CASSDRGRGTQYF; CDR3nt: TGTGCCAGCAGTGACAGGGGGCGAGGGACCCAGTACTTC
len: 15; d_gene: TRBD1; abundance: once; v_gene: TRBV5-1; j_gene: TRBJ2-1; CDR3aa: CASSSGTGSYNEQFF; CDR3nt: TGCGCCAGCAGCTCCGGGACAGGCTCCTACAATGAGCAGTTCTTC
len: 12; d_gene: NA; abundance: NA; v_gene: TRBV2; j_gene: TRBJ2-7; CDR3aa: CASSTRGREQYF; CDR3nt: TGTGCCAGCAGTACTCGGGGCAGGGAGCAGTACTTC
len: 15; d_gene: NA; abundance: NA; v_gene: TRBV5-4; j_gene: TRBJ1-2; CDR3aa: CASSPPTGTNYGYTF; CDR3nt: TGTGCCAGCAGCCCTCCGACAGGTACCAACTATGGCTACACCTTC
len: 14; d_gene: NA; abundance: NA; v_gene: TRBV29-1; j_gene: TRBJ2-5; CDR3aa: CSVVSIRTEETQYF; CDR3nt: TGCAGCGTTGTCTCTATTCGGACGGAAGAGACCCAGTACTTC
len: 14; d_gene: NA; abundance: few; v_gene: TRBV9; j_gene: TRBJ1-4; CDR3aa: CASRVGTTNEKLFF; CDR3nt: TGTGCCAGCAGAGTGGGAACTACTAATGAAAAACTGTTTTTT
len: 15; d_gene: TRBD1; abundance: NA; v_gene: TRBV7-9; j_gene: TRBJ1-2; CDR3aa: CASSAGTGVNYGYTF; CDR3nt: TGTGCCAGCAGCGCCGGGACAGGGGTGAACTATGGCTACACCTTC
len: 14; d_gene: NA; abundance: NA; v_gene: TRBV30; j_gene: TRBJ2-5; CDR3aa: CAWSGFSLQETQYF; CDR3nt: TGTGCCTGGAGTGGCTTTTCTCTTCAAGAGACCCAGTACTTC
len: 14; d_gene: NA; abundance: NA; v_gene: TRBV5-1; j_gene: TRBJ2-5; CDR3aa: CASSLNQGGETQYF; CDR3nt: TGCGCCAGCAGCTTGAACCAGGGCGGAGAGACCCAGTACTTC
len: 11; d_gene: NA; abundance: NA; v_gene: TRBV2; j_gene: TRBJ1-6; CDR3aa: CASSENSPLHF; CDR3nt: TGTGCCAGCAGTGAAAATTCACCCCTCCACTTT
len: 12; d_gene: NA; abundance: NA; v_gene: TRBV30; j_gene: TRBJ1-2; CDR3aa: CAWREMNYGYTF; CDR3nt: TGTGCCTGGAGGGAGATGAACTATGGCTACACCTTC
len: 15; d_gene: TRBD1; abundance: NA; v_gene: TRBV4-3; j_gene: TRBJ1-5; CDR3aa: CASSPRQGSNQPQHF; CDR3nt: TGCGCCAGCAGCCCTCGACAGGGGAGCAATCAGCCCCAGCATTTT
len: 15; d_gene: TRBD1; abundance: few; v_gene: TRBV28; j_gene: TRBJ1-1; CDR3aa: CASSITGVMNTEAFF; CDR3nt: TGTGCCAGCAGCATTACAGGGGTCATGAACACTGAAGCTTTCTTT
len: 14; d_gene: NA; abundance: NA; v_gene: TRBV30; j_gene: TRBJ2-2; CDR3aa: CAWKGESNTGELFF; CDR3nt: TGTGCCTGGAAGGGTGAGAGTAACACCGGGGAGCTGTTTTTT
len: 15; d_gene: NA; abundance: NA; v_gene: TRBV2; j_gene: TRBJ2-4; CDR3aa: CASRQNRVAKNIQYF; CDR3nt: TGTGCCAGCAGGCAAAACAGGGTAGCCAAAAACATTCAGTACTTC
len: 13; d_gene: NA; abundance: few; v_gene: TRBV11-1; j_gene: TRBJ2-1; CDR3aa: CASSLFRGNEQFF; CDR3nt: TGTGCCAGCAGCTTATTTCGGGGGAATGAGCAGTTCTTC
len: 13; d_gene: NA; abundance: NA; v_gene: TRBV30; j_gene: TRBJ2-7; CDR3aa: CAWSGMGRYEQYF; CDR3nt: TGTGCCTGGAGTGGAATGGGCCGATACGAGCAGTACTTC
len: 18; d_gene: TRBD2; abundance: few; v_gene: TRBV7-9; j_gene: TRBJ2-1; CDR3aa: CASSSRPHAAGGSNEQFF; CDR3nt: TGTGCCAGCAGCTCCCGACCGCACGCGGCGGGGGGATCCAATGAGCAGTTCTTC
len: 12; d_gene: NA; abundance: NA; v_gene: TRBV30; j_gene: TRBJ2-7; CDR3aa: CAWSVRGVEQYF; CDR3nt: TGTGCCTGGAGTGTAAGGGGGGTCGAGCAGTACTTC
len: 15; d_gene: NA; abundance: NA; v_gene: TRBV23-1; j_gene: TRBJ2-1; CDR3aa: CASSRKRMPYNEQFF; CDR3nt: TGCGCCAGCAGTCGAAAACGGATGCCCTACAATGAGCAGTTCTTC
len: 12; d_gene: NA; abundance: NA; v_gene: TRBV30; j_gene: TRBJ2-7; CDR3aa: CAWSEGLGEQYF; CDR3nt: TGTGCCTGGAGTGAGGGGTTGGGGGAGCAGTACTTC
len: 14; d_gene: TRBD1; abundance: few; v_gene: TRBV10-3; j_gene: TRBJ1-1; CDR3aa: CAIQATGVDTEAFF; CDR3nt: TGTGCCATCCAAGCGACAGGGGTGGACACTGAAGCTTTCTTT
len: 15; d_gene: TRBD1; abundance: NA; v_gene: TRBV27; j_gene: TRBJ2-7; CDR3aa: CASSKGDRVVYEQYF; CDR3nt: TGTGCCAGCAGTAAAGGGGACAGGGTGGTCTACGAGCAGTACTTC
len: 14; d_gene: NA; abundance: NA; v_gene: TRBV7-6; j_gene: TRBJ1-3; CDR3aa: CASSLANSGNTIYF; CDR3nt: TGTGCCAGCAGCTTAGCGAACAGCGGAAACACCATATATTTT
len: 16; d_gene: NA; abundance: NA; v_gene: TRBV30; j_gene: TRBJ1-4; CDR3aa: CAWRANSDLTNEKLFF; CDR3nt: TGTGCCTGGAGAGCGAATTCAGACCTTACTAATGAAAAACTGTTTTTT
len: 12; d_gene: NA; abundance: NA; v_gene: TRBV7-9; j_gene: TRBJ1-2; CDR3aa: CASSAVGDGYTF; CDR3nt: TGTGCCAGCAGCGCCGTGGGGGACGGCTACACCTTC
len: 15; d_gene: NA; abundance: few; v_gene: TRBV10-3; j_gene: TRBJ1-6; CDR3aa: CAISESKGTDSPLHF; CDR3nt: TGTGCCATCAGTGAGTCGAAAGGGACTGATTCACCCCTCCACTTT
len: 13; d_gene: NA; abundance: NA; v_gene: TRBV30; j_gene: TRBJ1-1; CDR3aa: CAWAQGPYTEAFF; CDR3nt: TGTGCCTGGGCACAGGGTCCGTACACTGAAGCTTTCTTT
len: 19; d_gene: TRBD1; abundance: NA; v_gene: TRBV6-7; j_gene: TRBJ1-5; CDR3aa: CASSYPGTGLLYSNQPQHF; CDR3nt: TGTGCCAGCAGTTACCCCGGGACAGGACTCCTCTATAGCAATCAGCCCCAGCATTTT
len: 15; d_gene: TRBD1; abundance: NA; v_gene: TRBV28; j_gene: TRBJ1-5; CDR3aa: CASSQTGGAHQPQHF; CDR3nt: TGTGCCAGCAGCCAGACAGGGGGCGCGCATCAGCCCCAGCATTTT
len: 13; d_gene: TRBD1; abundance: NA; v_gene: TRBV29-1; j_gene: TRBJ2-7; CDR3aa: CSAGTGVSYEQYF; CDR3nt: TGCAGCGCTGGGACAGGGGTGTCCTACGAGCAGTACTTC
len: 16; d_gene: TRBD1; abundance: NA; v_gene: TRBV7-6; j_gene: TRBJ2-7; CDR3aa: CASSLHPTGLVEEQYF; CDR3nt: TGTGCCAGCAGCTTACACCCGACAGGGCTCGTCGAAGAGCAGTACTTC
len: 16; d_gene: NA; abundance: NA; v_gene: TRBV7-9; j_gene: TRBJ2-7; CDR3aa: CASSDGRARNHYEQYF; CDR3nt: TGTGCCAGCAGCGACGGACGTGCCCGGAACCACTACGAGCAGTACTTC
len: 14; d_gene: TRBD1; abundance: NA; v_gene: TRBV5-6; j_gene: TRBJ2-5; CDR3aa: CASSLGTGRETQYF; CDR3nt: TGTGCCAGCAGCTTAGGGACAGGGAGAGAGACCCAGTACTTC